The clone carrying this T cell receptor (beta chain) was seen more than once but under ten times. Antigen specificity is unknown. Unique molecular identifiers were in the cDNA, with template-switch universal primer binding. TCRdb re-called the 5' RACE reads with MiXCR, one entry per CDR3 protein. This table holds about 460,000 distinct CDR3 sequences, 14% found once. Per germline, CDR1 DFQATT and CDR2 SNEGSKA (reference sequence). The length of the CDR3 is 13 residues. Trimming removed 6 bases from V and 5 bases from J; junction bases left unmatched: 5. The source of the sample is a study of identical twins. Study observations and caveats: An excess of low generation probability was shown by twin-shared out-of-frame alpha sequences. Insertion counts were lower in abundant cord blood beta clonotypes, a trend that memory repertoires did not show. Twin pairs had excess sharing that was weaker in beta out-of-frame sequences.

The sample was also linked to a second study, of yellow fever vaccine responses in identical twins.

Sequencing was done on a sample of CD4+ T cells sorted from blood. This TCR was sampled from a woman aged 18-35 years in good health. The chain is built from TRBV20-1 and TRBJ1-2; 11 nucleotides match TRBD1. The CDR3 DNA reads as TGCAGTGCGCGTGGACAGGGGGCATATGGCTACACCTTC. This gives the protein CSARGQGAYGYTF.